The 11 T cell receptor beta chains below come from one sample, sequenced in a study of blood T cells in healthy people across ages. Together with a sample-barcoded 5' primer, a J-beta primer mix was included in a second PCR lasting about 6 to 11 cycles. From the 5' RACE reads, TCRdb called clonotypes with MiXCR, one entry per CDR3 protein. This sample has roughly 500,000 distinct CDR3 sequences, with 25% to 30% found just once. The sample consisted of blood. These receptors were collected from a woman aged 70 to 79 in good health.

This chain connects TRBV7-3 to TRBJ2-1, with 11 bases that match TRBD2. Unmatched junction bases numbered 5, after V lost 4 bases and J lost 6 bases. This CDR3 has 15 amino acids. Germline V CDR1 and CDR2: SGHTA, FQGTGA. CDR3 sequence reads: CASSYFSGGANEQFF. CDR3 bases: TGTGCCAGCAGCTACTTTAGCGGGGGGGCCAATGAGCAGTTCTTC.

This clonotype was seen only a few times. This chain connects TRBV20-1 to TRBJ2-4; 7 nucleotides line up with TRBD1. Germline V CDR1 and CDR2: DFQATT, SNEGSKA (reference sequence). CDR3 length: 16 amino acids. V lost 3 bases, J lost 0 bases, and 8 bases stayed unmatched. The CDR3 DNA is TGCAGTGCTAGTAACCCGGGACAGCTAGCCAAAAACATTCAGTACTTC. Translating it yields CSASNPGQLAKNIQYF.

J is TRBJ2-3 and V is TRBV20-1, with unresolved D. The CDR3 has 13 residues. Trimming cost V 1 base and J 1 base, with 6 bases left between them. The germline V gene has CDR1 DFQATT and CDR2 SNEGSKA (reference sequence). CDR3 loop: CSARGVGTDTQYF. DNA of the CDR3: TGCAGTGCTAGAGGGGTTGGCACAGATACGCAGTATTTT.

J is TRBJ1-1 and V is TRBV9; 11 positions match TRBD1. The CDR3 consists of 15 residues. Germline CDR1 SGDLS, CDR2 YYNGEE. V shed 2 bases, J shed 11 bases, and the junction held 11 bases outside the gene matches. CDR3 DNA: TGTGCCAGCAGCGTTTCCGGGACAGGGGGGATGGATGCTTTCTTT. This translates into CASSVSGTGGMDAFF.

This clonotype was recorded a few times. The J gene is TRBJ2-6, the V gene TRBV7-2, with a weak D call TRBD1 (5 bases). Germline CDR1 and CDR2: SGHTA and FQGNSA. The ends were cut back, 6 bases at V and 3 bases at J, with 15 bases in the middle. CDR3 size: 16 residues. The chain's CDR3 is CASRLLQGSGANVLTF. The CDR3 DNA sequence: TGTGCCAGCAGACTCCTGCAGGGAAGTGGGGCCAACGTCCTGACTTTC.

This clonotype appeared a few times. V and J are TRBV10-3 and TRBJ1-2; D may be TRBD1 (6 bases). Trimming cost V 2 bases and J 8 bases, with 18 bases left between them. The CDR3 contains 15 residues. CDR1 and CDR2 (germline): ENHRY, SYGVKD. The CDR3 sequence is CAISEDRQGGEGYTF. Written as DNA, the CDR3 is TGTGCCATCAGTGAGGACCGGCAAGGGGGAGAAGGCTACACCTTC.

J is TRBJ2-3 and V is TRBV6-5; 10 bases map to TRBD2. The CDR3 loop spans 15 amino acids. V gave up 4 bases and J gave up 2 bases; unmatched junction bases: 3. Germline CDR1 is MNHEY and CDR2 is SVGAGI. The CDR3 region has the DNA TGTGCCAGCAGTTCAGGACTAGCGGCCACAGATACGCAGTATTTT. It encodes CASSSGLAATDTQYF.

The chain couples TRBV5-1 to TRBJ1-4, with D perhaps matching TRBD1 (5 bases). This CDR3 has 13 residues. Germline CDR1 SGHRS, CDR2 YFSETQ. The ends were cut back, 0 bases at V and 13 bases at J, with 13 bases in the middle. CDR3 in DNA: TGCGCCAGCAGCTTGGGGGGCAAACCTCCACTGTTTTTT. Protein product: CASSLGGKPPLFF.

This chain links TRBV4-2 with TRBJ2-5, with D hard to call. The CDR3 is made up of 12 amino acids. Germline values: CDR1 LGHNA, CDR2 YNFKEQ. V lost 2 bases and J lost 6, with 7 bases in between. The CDR3 DNA sequence: TGTGCCAGCAGCCAATGGGAACAGACCCAGTACTTC. It codes for CASSQWEQTQYF.

A few counts support this clonotype. J is TRBJ1-5 and V is TRBV5-3; possibly TRBD1 for D (6 bases). TRBV5-3 is identified as an open reading frame with a role that is uncertain. CDR3 size: 15 residues. V dropped 0 bases and J dropped 7 bases, with 14 bases sitting between them. Here the CDR3 reads CARSLGTQGTQPQHF. The CDR3 DNA follows: TGTGCCAGAAGCTTGGGGACCCAGGGGACCCAGCCCCAGCATTTT.

The J gene is TRBJ1-4, the V gene TRBV7-9, with D maybe TRBD1 (5 bases). Trimming left V 2 bases short and J 6 bases short, with 13 bases between. This CDR3 is built from 15 residues. Germline values: CDR1 SEHNR, CDR2 FQNEAQ (reference sequence). CDR3 bases: TGTGCCAGCAGCTTAATGGGACCCGTTCATGAAAAACTGTTTTTT. Its protein product is CASSLMGPVHEKLFF.